The present T cell receptor beta chain was sequenced within a study of blood T cell repertoires in COVID-19. Original data processing: Cell counts per sample came from amplifying reference gene primers. Sequencing used immunoSEQ multiplex PCR; TCRdb keeps in-frame clones, though not all of them. V and J calls and clone size are as listed in that table; D and trimming were resolved from the DNA. The sample consists of over 75,000 clones, 84% of them appearing once. The CDR3 runs to 14 residues. V gave up 5 bases and J gave up 3 bases; unmatched junction bases: 7. Germline-derived CDR1 and CDR2 are SEHNR and FQNEAQ (reference sequence).

The specimen was peripheral blood. This chain joins TRBV7-9 and TRBJ2-7; 7 bases match TRBD1. This clonotype originated in a woman between 45 and 65 years old with acute or convalescent COVID-19. DNA of the CDR3: TGTGCCAGCAGCGGAAGGGACAGAGTCTACGAGCAGTACTTC. This codes for CASSGRDRVYEQYF.